The following is a T cell receptor beta chain sequence with its context. This clone was counted a single time. The antigen it recognizes is unknown. Nothing much larger sits one base from this clone, and base qualities are not available. Using the deep immunoSEQ assay, TCR CDR3 regions were amplified from genomic DNA by multiplex PCR. Genomic DNA extracted from each cell subset was distributed evenly over all wells of several immunoSEQ 96-well plates, and each plate served as one replicate. For sorted subsets, 200 to 250 ng of genomic DNA, equivalent to 25,000 to 30,000 T cell genomes, went into each replicate PCR. Purified libraries were quantified with a Qubit 3.0 fluorometer, sized on a Bioanalyzer 2100, and re-quantified with the KAPA Library Quantification kit. Every immunoSEQ 96-well plate was sequenced on a dedicated single-read 150-cycle Illumina NextSeq 550 flow cell. As for the authors' bioinformatics: Because only junctional sequences without quality scores were contained in the immunoSEQ output, filtering matching that applied to full-length reads could not be performed. To assign V/J genes and CDR3, sequences were annotated against IMGT germline references using PyIR, a Python wrapper for IgBLAST v1.9. Any read was removed if the V/J assignment was weak (E-value above 1e-6), the CDR3 was missing, or the read contained stop codons, out-of-frame junctions, or ambiguous translated residues. V3J clonotypes were defined as sequences sharing the same inferred V gene, J gene, and CDR3 amino acid sequence. To compute the percentage overlap between repertoires, the number of shared unique clonotypes was divided by the size of the smaller repertoire. Three approaches were used to assess repertoire richness: RTK rarefaction, the Chao1 estimator, and Recon v2.1 estimates of unobserved clonotypes. For all TCRbeta clonotypes obtained by the gDNA method from a few donors, generation probabilities were computed with OLGA. TCRdb holds this immuneACCESS table with in-frame rearrangements only. Some clones are missing; in checked studies, unresolved V genes explain under half, and the rest has no known cause. V and J calls and clone size are as listed in that table; D and trimming were resolved from the DNA. In all, the sample holds around 700,000 clones, and about two thirds of those were seen once. Together, the top ten hold about 1.7% of the sample.

This entry is derived from a study of shared clonotypes between healthy human individuals (dated by TCRdb to 2020 to 2021). At the level of the whole study: The cohort included a few men and a couple of women between 18 and 49 years of age. For each donor, three plates each were used for CD4 naive and CD4 memory, two plates were used for CD8 naive, and one plate was used for CD8 memory. Blood TCR repertoires of about 5 healthy adults were deeply sequenced to estimate repertoire size and the extent of clonotype sharing between individuals. Libraries were prepared and TCR repertoires were sequenced by different laboratories using diverse techniques, in order to increase sequencing depth and limit assay-specific biases. Leukapheresis yielded between about 0.94 and 9 billion PBMCs per donor.

What the research found in general, with its limitations: Larger estimated clonotype richness was generally found for naive subsets than for memory subsets. The small number of donors limited the genetic and exposure-history diversity represented. Rarefaction of sorted-subset datasets indicated incomplete sequencing despite the large sequencing depth. Sampling was restricted to blood, and TCR repertoires in tissues likely differ from the TCR repertoires found in blood. Based on pairwise subsampling, the degree of clonotype sharing among donors was expected to be affected by sequencing depth. Across a handful of donors, roughly 5.1% of naive CD4, roughly 3.5% of naive CD8, 2% to 2.5% of memory CD4, and around 0.4% of memory CD8 clonotypes were shared. Higher generation probabilities were observed for clonotypes shared by all four sorted-subset donors than for non-shared clonotypes.

The donors were healthy, HIV-negative adults with no recently reported acute infections or vaccinations. Every donor was a Caucasian adult residing in Nashville, Tennessee, USA. CD4+ T cells were enriched by magnetic negative selection, after which naive cells were positively selected on CD45RA and the negative fraction was taken as the memory subset. Blood was collected by leukapheresis, and PBMCs were isolated by Ficoll-Histopaque density gradient centrifugation and then cryopreserved in liquid nitrogen vapor phase. Purity and quantity of every magnetically sorted T cell population were checked by analytical flow cytometry. Each sorted fraction had its genomic DNA isolated and then quantified by UV absorbance on a Nanodrop 2000c. Here V drops 3 bases and J drops 2 bases, and the junction holds 6 bases not matched to any gene. CDR1 and CDR2 are drawn from the germline V gene: SGDLS, YYNGEE. The CDR3 spans 15 residues, from the cysteine through the phenylalanine. Kept here is only the CDR3 DNA, which spans 45 bases and is read in frame from base 1.

The sequenced material came from memory CD4+ T cells sorted from blood. The cell subset or site tag for this specimen amounts to: CD45RA-negative fraction. This clonotype was sampled from a woman between 25 and 40 years old in good health. This chain joins TRBV9 to TRBJ2-7, with 9 bases in between that match TRBD1. The CDR3 protein is CASSAGQGWPYEQYF. The sequenced DNA is TGTGCCAGCAGCGCCGGACAGGGGTGGCCCTACGAGCAGTACTTC. With the rest looked up from the reference TRBV9 and TRBJ2-7 genes rather than sequenced, the full variable domain is DSGVTQTPKHLITATGQRVTLRCSPRSGDLSVYWYQQSLDQGLQFLIQYYNGEERAKGNILERFSAQQFPDLHSELNLSSLELGDSALYFCASSAGQGWPYEQYFGPGTRLTVT.